A single sample gave rise to the 21 T cell receptor beta chains below, sequenced in a study of response to subunit inactivated influenza vaccine. Via MiXCR, TCRdb re-called the RT-PCR reads, giving one row per CDR3 protein. The sample records approximately 500,000 distinct CDR3 sequences, 13% being singletons. Sequencing used PBMCs from blood, obtained about 40 days after vaccination. The receptors derive from a man aged 50-60 years who received an inactivated influenza vaccine.

This chain links TRBV29-1 with TRBJ2-7, with unresolved D. V was cut by 4 bases and J by 0 bases, with 7 bases left in between. The CDR3 is 12 residues long. Germline V gives CDR1 SQVTM, CDR2 ANQGSEA. CDR3 sequence reads: CSVARTSYEQYF. In DNA, the CDR3 is TGCAGCGTTGCCAGGACCTCCTACGAGCAGTACTTC.

The rearrangement uses TRBV3-1 and TRBJ1-1, with D unclear. The CDR3 loop spans 15 amino acids. Germline V gene lookup returns CDR1 LGHDT and CDR2 YNNKEL (reference sequence). The germline V and J ends were trimmed by 1 base and 4 bases, with 13 bases remaining between them. This CDR3 reads CASSQVMVLGTEAFF. DNA for the CDR3: TGTGCCAGCAGCCAAGTTATGGTCTTGGGCACTGAAGCTTTCTTT.

The chain employs TRBV15 and TRBJ1-4; D gene uncertain. Germline values: CDR1 LNHNV, CDR2 YYDKDF (reference sequence). V lost 5 bases to trimming and J lost 0 bases, with 10 bases between them. This CDR3 has 15 amino acids. The CDR3 coding sequence is TGTGCCACCAGCTCCTCACCCTCAACTAATGAAAAACTGTTTTTT. It yields the protein CATSSSPSTNEKLFF.

This clonotype appeared a few times. The chain carries TRBV6-5 and TRBJ1-6; TRBD1 is a possible D gene (5 bases). The CDR3 sequence is 15 residues long. CDR1 is MNHEY and CDR2 is SVGAGI in the germline V gene. V dropped 1 base and J dropped 7 bases, with 11 bases sitting between them. CDR3 sequence reads: CASSYWGRENSPLHF. CDR3 nucleotide sequence: TGTGCCAGCAGTTACTGGGGCAGGGAGAATTCACCCCTCCACTTT.

The rearrangement links TRBV5-1 to TRBJ2-2; TRBD1 is a possible D gene (6 bases). The V and J ends lost 3 bases and 4 bases respectively, with 13 bases between them. Germline V gene sequence: CDR1 SGHRS, CDR2 YFSETQ. CDR3 length: 15 amino acids. CDR3 coding DNA: TGCGCCAGCAGCTCAGGGGTAGAAGTCACCGGGGAGCTGTTTTTT. This sequence encodes CASSSGVEVTGELFF.

The chain joins TRBV2 to TRBJ1-6, with D perhaps matching TRBD1 (5 bases). Germline-derived CDR1 and CDR2 are SNHLY and FYNNEI. Deletions cut 6 bases from V and 0 bases from J, with 12 bases between. The CDR3 consists of 16 residues. The chain's CDR3 is CASRTGRSSYNSPLHF. CDR3 DNA sequence: TGTGCCAGCAGGACGGGACGGAGCTCCTATAATTCACCCCTCCACTTT.

This clonotype has more than one count but fewer than ten. The rearrangement joins TRBV20-1 to TRBJ1-2, with D uncertain. The CDR3 extends over 10 amino acids. Per the germline V gene, CDR1 is DFQATT and CDR2 is SNEGSKA (reference sequence). Trimming removed 6 bases from V and 5 bases from J, with 7 bases in between. The CDR3 DNA follows: TGCAGTGCCGAAGCGTATGGCTACACCTTC. It encodes CSAEAYGYTF.

This clonotype came up a few times. This chain joins TRBV7-2 and TRBJ2-5; TRBD2 might be the D (5 bases). Germline-derived CDR1 and CDR2 are SGHTA and FQGNSA. With 7 bases removed from V and 3 bases from J, the gap between germline ends came to 18 bases. The CDR3 runs 15 residues. CDR3 DNA: TGTGCCAGCAAGAGGCCGGGGAAGATGGAAGAGACCCAGTACTTC. It yields the protein CASKRPGKMEETQYF.

The chain uses TRBV4-2 and TRBJ2-2; possibly TRBD1 for D (6 bases). The germline gives CDR1 LGHNA, CDR2 YNFKEQ. This CDR3 has 17 amino acids. Trimming cost V 2 bases and J 1 base, with 14 bases left between them. CDR3 amino acids: CASSQFLDRWNTGELFF. DNA of the CDR3: TGTGCCAGCAGCCAATTCCTTGACAGGTGGAACACCGGGGAGCTGTTTTTT.

The chain joins TRBV24-1 to TRBJ2-3; D is unclear. The V end lost 4 bases, the J end lost 2 bases, and 3 bases lay between the germline ends. The germline V gene has CDR1 KGHDR and CDR2 SFDVKD. This CDR3 has 12 residues. CDR3 nucleotide sequence: TGTGCCACCAGTGACTTCACAGATACGCAGTATTTT. Its protein is CATSDFTDTQYF.

This clonotype was seen a few times. The chain carries TRBV24-1 and TRBJ1-3; a weak D match, TRBD1 (6 bases). The CDR3 extends over 16 amino acids. The germline gives CDR1 KGHDR, CDR2 SFDVKD. V dropped 2 bases and J dropped 2 bases, with 12 bases sitting between them. The CDR3, as DNA: TGTGCCACCAGTGATTCGAAGTCAGGGGCTGGAAACACCATATATTTT. The encoded protein is CATSDSKSGAGNTIYF.

This chain connects TRBV20-1 to TRBJ2-1, with 10 bases matching TRBD2. V shed 2 bases, J shed 3 bases, and the junction held 4 bases outside the gene matches. CDR1 is DFQATT and CDR2 is SNEGSKA in the germline V gene (reference sequence). CDR3 length equals 15 residues. This CDR3 reads CSARLAGAIYNEQFF. DNA for the CDR3: TGCAGTGCTAGACTAGCGGGGGCCATCTACAATGAGCAGTTCTTC.

The chain recombines TRBV12-3 or TRBV12-4 with TRBJ1-4; 7 positions agree with TRBD1. This CDR3 is 18 amino acids long. V shed 5 bases, J shed 2 bases, and the junction held 14 bases outside the gene matches. This CDR3 reads CASSPLTGSVMTNEKLFF. CDR3 in DNA: TGTGCCAGCAGTCCTCTGACAGGGTCCGTAATGACTAATGAAAAACTGTTTTTT.

This clonotype has ten or more counts. The V gene is TRBV20-1, the J gene TRBJ2-3; the D gene is possibly TRBD1 (5 bases). CDR1 is DFQATT, CDR2 SNEGSKA, per germline (reference sequence). This CDR3 region has 13 residues. Trimming pared 4 bases from V and 3 bases from J, leaving 11 bases between. CDR3 DNA sequence: TGCAGTGCTAACCGACCAGGGACAGATACGCAGTATTTT. Translation gives CSANRPGTDTQYF.

This clonotype occurred a few times. V and J are TRBV7-2 and TRBJ2-4; 7 nucleotides agree with TRBD1. The germline gives CDR1 SGHTA, CDR2 FQGNSA. V shed 5 bases, J shed 12 bases, and the junction held 7 bases outside the gene matches. CDR3 length: 12 amino acids. The CDR3 here is CASSPTGVGQYF. CDR3 coding DNA: TGTGCCAGCAGCCCTACAGGGGTGGGTCAGTACTTC.

This clonotype was seen only a few times. This chain connects TRBV20-1 to TRBJ2-3; possibly TRBD1 or TRBD2 for D (7 bases each). This CDR3 is 16 amino acids long. Germline values: CDR1 DFQATT, CDR2 SNEGSKA (reference sequence). V lost 1 base, J lost 6 bases, and 20 bases lay in between. CDR3: CSARGFWGEGADTQYF. CDR3 in DNA: TGCAGTGCTAGAGGGTTTTGGGGGGAGGGGGCGGATACGCAGTATTTT.

This clonotype has at least ten counts. This sequence joins TRBV12-3 or TRBV12-4 and TRBJ2-1; 7 bases match TRBD1. CDR3 size: 13 residues. V dropped 4 bases and J dropped 5; count of bases not matched to a gene: 2. The CDR3: CASSWDRDNEQFF. CDR3 in DNA: TGTGCCAGCAGTTGGGACAGAGACAATGAGCAGTTCTTC.

The chain employs TRBV10-1 and TRBJ2-2; 7 bases are a match to TRBD1. Germline CDR1 is WNHNN and CDR2 is SYGVQD (reference sequence). V lost 9 bases and J lost 4; bases outside the gene matches: 8. The CDR3 spans 14 residues. The CDR3 DNA is TGCGCCAGAACCCCCGGGACAGCCACCGGGGAGCTGTTTTTT. It codes for CARTPGTATGELFF.

This clonotype was counted at least ten times. The chain joins TRBV12-3 or TRBV12-4 to TRBJ2-2; D tentatively fits TRBD1 or TRBD2 (5 bases each). CDR3 size: 14 residues. V gave up 5 bases and J gave up 4 bases, with 11 bases separating them. The CDR3 DNA follows: TGTGCCAGCAGTGGGTCTGGGGGCACCGGGGAGCTGTTTTTT. Translated, it gives CASSGSGGTGELFF.

This clonotype occurred many times. The rearrangement uses TRBV29-1 and TRBJ2-7, with 8 bases matching TRBD1. V trimming: 6 bases; J trimming: 1 base; junction bases outside the gene matches: 11. The CDR3 consists of 15 residues. Germline CDR1 is SQVTM and CDR2 is ANQGSEA. The CDR3 DNA reads TGCAGCGTAGACAGGACAGGGAGCGGGTCCTACGAGCAGTACTTC. Protein product: CSVDRTGSGSYEQYF.

The V and J genes are TRBV6-5 and TRBJ2-2; D call uncertain. CDR3 size: 14 residues. Germline CDR1 and CDR2: MNHEY and SVGAGI. V was pared by 4 bases and J by 7 bases, with 13 bases between. The CDR3 nucleotides read TGTGCCAGCAGTTTGGAGACTCGGAGCGGGGAGCTGTTTTTT. Translating it yields CASSLETRSGELFF.